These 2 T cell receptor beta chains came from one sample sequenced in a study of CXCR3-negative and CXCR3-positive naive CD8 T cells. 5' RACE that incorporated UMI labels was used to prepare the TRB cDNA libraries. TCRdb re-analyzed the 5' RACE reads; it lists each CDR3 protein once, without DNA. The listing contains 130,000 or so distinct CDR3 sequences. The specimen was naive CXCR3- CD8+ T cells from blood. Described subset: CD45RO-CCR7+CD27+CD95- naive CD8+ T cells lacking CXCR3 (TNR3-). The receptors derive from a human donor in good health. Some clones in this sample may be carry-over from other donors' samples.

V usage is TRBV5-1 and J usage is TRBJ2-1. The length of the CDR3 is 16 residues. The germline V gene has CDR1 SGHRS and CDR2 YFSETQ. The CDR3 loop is CASSLGLAANYNEQFF.

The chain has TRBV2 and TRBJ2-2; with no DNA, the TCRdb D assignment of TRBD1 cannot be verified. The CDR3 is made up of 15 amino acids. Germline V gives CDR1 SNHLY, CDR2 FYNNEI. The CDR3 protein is CASSDPGADTGELFF. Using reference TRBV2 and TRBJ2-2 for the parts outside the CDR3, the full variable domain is EPEVTQTPSHQVTQMGQEVILRCVPISNHLYFYWYRQILGQKVEFLVSFYNNEISEKSEIFDDQFSVERPDGSNFTLKIRSTKLEDSAMYFCASSDPGADTGELFFGEGSRLTVL.